This entry describes one TCR beta chain. The table lists this clonotype with many counts. Its antigen has not been determined. No qualities accompany the bases; no much larger clone lies one base away. This specimen comes from a study of human T cells and chemical hapten exposure listed by TCRdb under 2021. For context, the study as a whole: For sensitization, 2% DPC in acetone was applied to a roughly 2 cm by roughly 2 cm area of upper inner arm skin. For TCR sequencing, blood came from 25 to 35 alopecia patients at anywhere from one to four time points (pre-sensitization, 2, 6 and 24 weeks). Patient blood was sampled pre-sensitization (week 0) and at 2, 6 and about 24 weeks after DPC sensitization. Patch testing on the upper back used Finn chambers containing 0.01% DPC, with scoring done after 6 days according to International Contact Dermatitis Research Group standards. Alopecia areata with under or over 50% scalp involvement, alopecia totalis and alopecia universalis were represented in the patient cohort, which was mostly female. Libraries were pooled for sequencing, and variation in per-sample TCR yields was attributed mainly to small differences in library volumes within the pool. Weekly therapeutic DPC doses were additionally applied to the scalp of patients throughout the roughly 23-week study period. This study followed changes in the peripheral blood TCR repertoire in vivo during primary and secondary sensitization of alopecia patients to the hapten diphenylcyclopropenone (DPC). The paper's findings and limits, for the study overall: Patch test score correlated positively with the number of PT1 expanded TCRs, reaching significance at thresholds 8, 16 and 32 but not at 4. Expanded TCRs formed significantly more large CDR3 similarity clusters than pre-sensitization or healthy control sets, consistent with antigen-driven responses. Repeated subsampling changed both the strength of the expansion versus patch-test correlation and the threshold at which the correlation became significant. Because every patient had alopecia, a presumed autoimmune disease, the patients' immune response might differ from that of healthy individuals. No change with DPC sensitization was found in the number of TCRs above 1 in 1000 frequency, and no evidence of global repertoire structure alterations was found.

At the junction V is shortened by 3 bases and J by 1 base, with 12 bases in between. The germline V gene provides CDR1 SGHDT and CDR2 YYEEEE. From the cysteine up to the phenylalanine, the CDR3 has a length of 15 residues. This entry keeps only the CDR3 DNA: 45 bases, framed from base 1. Libraries came from RACE. Sequencing was carried out with a NextSeq 500. Library preparation attached unique molecular identifiers to individual cDNA molecules for quantitative, reproducible TCR counting. Each blood RNA sample was used to sequence both TCR alpha and TCR beta chains. Per the source publication's procedure: The median number of TCRs per sample was 95,638, ranging from 23,224 to 690,600. V, J and CDR3 annotation of the TCR reads was carried out using the Decombinator software suite. For the PS versus PT1 abundance plots, all samples were subsampled to the same number of TCRs (28,000). Expanded TCRs were defined as absent before sensitization and observed at least eight times at the 2-week time point. TCRdb reprocessing: public reads trimmed at Q25 with fastp, clones called with MiXCR, in-frame beta chains kept. Rows with one shared CDR3 protein collapse into an entry with the most common genes and DNA. The authors' filters were not applied to this entry. The sample has about 90,000 distinct CDR3 sequences on record, 8.5% of them singletons. Of the sample, roughly 2.6% is held by the ten largest clones.

The time point label for this specimen denotes: pre-sensitization, week 0. The intended sense of this specimen's treatment or condition label: therapeutic diphenylcyclopropenone sensitization with weekly scalp DPC. At every patch-test visit, the blood draw took place before the patch test was put on. Patients were eligible if aged 18 to 70, diagnosed with alopecia and judged suitable for DPC therapy, and pregnant patients were excluded. Total RNA was extracted from unfractionated whole blood that had been collected in Tempus Blood RNA tubes. The sequenced sample was whole blood, obtained in connection with sensitization to the hapten diphenylcyclopropenone (DPC). This receptor was taken from a man aged 40-50 years with alopecia areata. Some clones in this sample may be carry-over from other donors' samples. The V gene is TRBV5-6 and the J gene is TRBJ2-3; no D segment can be confidently identified. The CDR3 here reads CASSSPSMRTDTQYF. The nucleotides read TGTGCCAGCAGCTCGCCCTCAATGCGCACAGATACGCAGTATTTT.